This T cell receptor (beta chain) originates from a study of cytomegalovirus exposure and HLA in healthy donors. Study at large: One earlier analysis, a look at 150 million to 200 million T cells, found 117 million unique TCR beta sequences. Caucasian-associated ancestry cluster membership applied to approximately 84% of 398 genotyped donors. Study outcomes and limitations: Reports state that TCR beta sequences accurately predicted most subjects' HLA-A and HLA-B alleles.

PCR employed 60 Vbeta and 13 Jbeta primers. Sequencing used immunoSEQ multiplex PCR; TCRdb keeps in-frame clones, though not all of them. The data contain some 220,000 clones, approximately 82% of them seen just once; the ten biggest clones take up around 0.57%. Germline lookup yields CDR1 SNHLY and CDR2 FYNNEI. This CDR3 contains 15 residues. Trimming took off 5 bases at V and 7 bases at J, with 20 bases between the two ends. In regard to this clone: Its antigen is unidentified.

The specimen sequenced was PBMCs. The chain is built from TRBV2 and TRBJ1-2; D is undetermined. The receptor comes from a woman in her thirties or forties in good health and CMV-seronegative. The CDR3 spells CASSNGDRERIGYTF. The CDR3 region has the DNA TGTGCCAGCAGTAATGGCGATCGGGAGAGGATTGGCTACACCTTC.